A single sample gave rise to the 8 T cell receptor beta chains below, sequenced in a study of blood T cell repertoires in COVID-19. Generated by immunoSEQ multiplex PCR, the TCRdb table keeps only in-frame clones and is missing some. The table has over 400,000 clones, about 88% seen once. The sequencing input was peripheral blood. Receptor source: a woman between 45 and 65 years old with COVID-19, enrolled during active disease.

The J gene is TRBJ1-5, the V gene TRBV19; no definite D call. Germline loops: CDR1 LNHDA, CDR2 SQIVND (reference sequence). The CDR3 consists of 14 residues. V lost 3 bases to trimming and J lost 5 bases, with 11 bases between them. The CDR3 here is CASSMRIWDQPQHF. In nucleotides, the CDR3 is TGTGCCAGTAGTATGAGGATTTGGGATCAGCCCCAGCATTTT.

V usage is TRBV4-1 and J usage is TRBJ1-2; D call uncertain. CDR1 MGHRA and CDR2 YSYEKL come from the germline V gene. This CDR3 has 15 residues. The V end was cut by 6 bases, the J end by 7 bases, with 21 bases between. The DNA of the CDR3 is TGCGCCAGCAGTCTCATAGGAGGGAGCGGTTTTGGCTACACCTTC. Amino acid sequence: CASSLIGGSGFGYTF.

The rearrangement uses TRBV10-3 and TRBJ2-3, with 8 bases matching TRBD2. V shed 7 bases, J shed 4 bases, and the junction held 10 bases outside the gene matches. The V gene's germline CDR1 is ENHRY and CDR2 SYGVKD. The CDR3 is 15 amino acids. The CDR3 sequence: CAITSNGGVADTQYF. CDR3 in DNA: TGTGCCATCACCTCTAACGGGGGGGTGGCAGATACGCAGTATTTT.

The chain combines TRBV10-3 with TRBJ1-2; D is possibly TRBD1 (6 bases). Germline CDR1 reads ENHRY; CDR2 reads SYGVKD. Trimming shortened V by 6 bases and J by 0 bases, and 14 bases separated the two germline ends. The CDR3 is made up of 15 amino acids. As DNA, the CDR3 is TGTGCCATCAGAAAGACAGGCCTCTCTAACTATGGCTACACCTTC. This translates into CAIRKTGLSNYGYTF.

V usage is TRBV21-1 and J usage is TRBJ2-3; TRBD1 is the table's D call, not checked against the DNA. TRBV21-1 has pseudogene status. This CDR3 has 15 amino acids. CDR3 nucleotide sequence: TGTGCCAGCAGCAGTTACAGGGGAAACACAGATACGCAGTATTTT. Its protein is CASSSYRGNTDTQYF.

The chain recombines TRBV27 with TRBJ1-2, with 9 bases aligning to TRBD1. Germline CDR1 and CDR2: MNHEY and SMNVEV (reference sequence). Germline trimming cut 5 bases from V and 8 bases from J; bases unmatched to any gene: 9. The length of the CDR3 is 14 residues. The CDR3 coding sequence is TGTGCCAGCAGTCCCTTCCGGACAGGGGTCGGCTACACCTTC. This translates into CASSPFRTGVGYTF.

The chain links TRBV10-2 to TRBJ2-1, with TRBD1 identical over 10 bases. After removal of 6 bases from V and 8 bases from J, the junction contained 1 base not matched to a gene. The CDR3 has 12 amino acids. Germline values: CDR1 WSHSY, CDR2 SAAADI. CDR3 sequence reads: CASRTGGDEQFF. The CDR3 nucleotides are TGCGCCAGCAGGACAGGGGGCGATGAGCAGTTCTTC.

Points on this clone: This sample includes further DNA sequences coding for the same CDR3. The chain links TRBV30 to TRBJ2-2, with a possible D match to TRBD1 (6 bases). Trimming took 5 bases from V and 6 from J, leaving 16 bases between them. The CDR3 spans 14 residues. Germline lookup yields CDR1 GTSNPN and CDR2 SVGIG (reference sequence). CDR3 in DNA: TGTGCCTGGTCTAGGGACACCCTGGCCGGGGAGCTGTTTTTT. Its translation: CAWSRDTLAGELFF.